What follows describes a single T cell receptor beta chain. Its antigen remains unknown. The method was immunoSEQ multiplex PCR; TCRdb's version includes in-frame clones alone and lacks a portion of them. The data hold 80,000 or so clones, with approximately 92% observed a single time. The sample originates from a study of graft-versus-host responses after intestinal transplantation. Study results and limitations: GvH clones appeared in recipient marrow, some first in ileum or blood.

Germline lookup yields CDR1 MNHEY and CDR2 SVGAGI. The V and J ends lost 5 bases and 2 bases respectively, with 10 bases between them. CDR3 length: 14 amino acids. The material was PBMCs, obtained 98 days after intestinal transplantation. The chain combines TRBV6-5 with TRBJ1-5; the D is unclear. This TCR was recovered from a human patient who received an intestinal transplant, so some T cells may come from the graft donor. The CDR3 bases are TGTGCCAGCAGTCGGACGAGGGGCAATCAGCCCCAGCATTTT. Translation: CASSRTRGNQPQHF.